This T cell receptor beta chain was obtained from a study of T cells in Graves' hyperthyroidism and ophthalmopathy (dated by TCRdb to between 2019 and 2020). Broadly, across the study: Peripheral blood samples were taken at the time of initial diagnosis, prior to any treatment. Following sampling, methimazole starting at 30 mg daily was given to hyperthyroidism patients, and high-dose intravenous methylprednisolone was given to ophthalmopathy patients. TCR V-J signatures able to tell the groups apart were searched for in a discovery cohort of 90 to 100 patients, of whom roughly 42 had Graves' ophthalmopathy and some 60 had stable Graves' hyperthyroidism. Prospective prediction of ophthalmopathy was tested in an independent validation cohort of 18 hyperthyroidism patients and 15 to 17 patients who later progressed to ophthalmopathy. The approximately 98 discovery patients were randomly divided into training and test sets at a 7:3 ratio. In addition, the study compared T-cell repertoires in thyroid tissue and in blood from roughly 6 Graves' hyperthyroidism patients. The paper reports TCR Vbeta CDR3 sequencing of more than 120 peripheral blood samples: fewer than 50 ophthalmopathy, fewer than 80 hyperthyroidism and 17 progressor patients. What the study reported, not specific to this receptor: During validation, the model predicted progression to ophthalmopathy a median of about 5.9 months ahead of onset, with 70.59% sensitivity and 72.22% specificity. Blood samples also contained most of the expanded thyroid clonotypes (frequency above 0.001), which suggests that blood repertoires may reflect thyroid immune responses. A 13 V-J signature model separated ophthalmopathy from stable hyperthyroidism, with 87.88% sensitivity and 81.08% specificity in cross-validation and 80%/75% in testing. Sample size was not statistically predetermined, and investigators were not blinded to group allocation.

Moderately to severely active disease, a Clinical Activity Score of at least 3, a NOSPECS grade of at least 4, and a duration under 3 months were present in ophthalmopathy patients. The study excluded patients with uncontrolled infections, other autoimmune diseases, pregnancy or lactation. Diagnoses relied on clinical symptoms, serum thyroxine and TRAb, thyroid ultrasound and orbital computed tomography. Ficoll-Paque density gradient centrifugation was used to isolate PBMCs from around 10 ml of fresh peripheral blood. Trizol reagent was used to extract total RNA, and RNA quality was then checked on an Agilent 2100 Bioanalyzer. V has 6 bases trimmed and J has 5 bases trimmed; junction bases matching no gene number 9. From cysteine to phenylalanine, the CDR3 is 14 amino acids long. The DNA shown is the 42-base CDR3, in frame from base 1. CDR1 and CDR2 are drawn from the germline V gene: MDHEN, SYDVKM.

TCR beta CDR3 regions were amplified from RNA transcripts. For the first round of RT-PCR on the TCR CDR3, the HTBI primer set was used together with the Qiagen OneStep RT-PCR kit. Libraries were constructed in a second round of multiplex PCR, after which size selection and purification were carried out. Sequencing of the libraries was done on an Illumina HiSeq2000 using paired-end 100 bp reads. In the source study's methods: SOAPnuke was used to process the raw data, throwing out any read that contained adapters or uncalled bases, had a mean Phred below 15, or lacked an exact constant-primer or identifier match. High-quality paired reads were merged with COPE v1.2.5, and unique nucleotide sequences were defined as clonotypes. Clonotypes were aligned to IMGT TRBV, TRBD and TRBJ reference segments using MiTCR v1.1. The analysis included only V-J combinations with a frequency above 0.0001, which together covered about 99% of the repertoires. A TCS score was defined as the ratio of F50 (clonal expansion) to E x V (chaos), with BLOSUM62-based TCRdist applied between CDR3 peptides within each V-J. Welch's t-statistics and random forest reduced 500 to 550 V-J features to around 14, which were used in a naive Bayes classifier (R e1071). The raw public data were reprocessed by TCRdb itself: fastp quality trimming at Q25, MiXCR clonotype calling, in-frame beta chains only. A single entry per CDR3 protein holds the most common genes and DNA from its merged rows. The V and J calls here are based on TCRdb, not the publication. For this sample the table gives fewer than 500,000 distinct CDR3 sequences, of which about 15% were detected only once. Of the sample, roughly 13% is held by the ten largest clones.

Turning to this clonotype: The specificity of this receptor is unknown. It has no much larger one-base neighbor in the sample; base qualities were not kept.

The rearrangement combines TRBV28 with TRBJ2-7, and TRBD1 aligns with 8 junction nucleotides. The source is a young man with Graves' ophthalmopathy. Sequencing used blood. The DNA reads as follows: TGTGCCAGCAGCAGCCCGGGACAGGCCCACGAGCAGTACTTC. The encoded protein is CASSSPGQAHEQYF.